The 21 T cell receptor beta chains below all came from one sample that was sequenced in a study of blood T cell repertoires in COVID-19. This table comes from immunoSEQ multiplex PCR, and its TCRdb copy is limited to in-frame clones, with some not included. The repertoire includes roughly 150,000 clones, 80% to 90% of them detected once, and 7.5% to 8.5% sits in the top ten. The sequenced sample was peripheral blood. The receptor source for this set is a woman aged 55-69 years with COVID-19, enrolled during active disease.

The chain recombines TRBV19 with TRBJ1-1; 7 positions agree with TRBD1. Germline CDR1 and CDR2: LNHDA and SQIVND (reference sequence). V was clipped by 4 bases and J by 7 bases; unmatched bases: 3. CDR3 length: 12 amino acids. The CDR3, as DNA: TGTGCCAGTAGTAAGGGACAGCGTGAAGCTTTCTTT. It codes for CASSKGQREAFF.

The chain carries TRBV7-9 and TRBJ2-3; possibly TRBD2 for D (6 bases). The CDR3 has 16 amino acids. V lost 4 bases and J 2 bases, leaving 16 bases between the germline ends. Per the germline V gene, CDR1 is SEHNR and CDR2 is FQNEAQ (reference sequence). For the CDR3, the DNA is TGTGCCAGCAGCTCCCAAGCGGGTGCTCCCACAGATACGCAGTATTTT. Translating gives CASSSQAGAPTDTQYF.

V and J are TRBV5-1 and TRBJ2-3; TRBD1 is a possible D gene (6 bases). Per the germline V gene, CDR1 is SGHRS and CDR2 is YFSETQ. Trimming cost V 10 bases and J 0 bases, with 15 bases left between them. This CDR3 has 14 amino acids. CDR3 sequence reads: CASFRDTSTDTQYF. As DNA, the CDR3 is TGCGCCTCTTTTCGGGACACCAGCACAGATACGCAGTATTTT.

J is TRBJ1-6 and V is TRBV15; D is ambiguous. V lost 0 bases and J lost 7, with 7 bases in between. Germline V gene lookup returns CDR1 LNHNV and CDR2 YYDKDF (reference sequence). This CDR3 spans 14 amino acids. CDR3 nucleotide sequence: TGTGCCACCAGCAGAGACCCCGAGAATTCACCCCTCCACTTT. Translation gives CATSRDPENSPLHF.

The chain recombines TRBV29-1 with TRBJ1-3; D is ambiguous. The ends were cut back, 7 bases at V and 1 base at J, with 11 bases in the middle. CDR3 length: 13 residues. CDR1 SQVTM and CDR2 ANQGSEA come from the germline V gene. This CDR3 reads CSAEGRSGNTIYF. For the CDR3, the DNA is TGCAGCGCCGAAGGGAGGTCTGGAAACACCATATATTTT.

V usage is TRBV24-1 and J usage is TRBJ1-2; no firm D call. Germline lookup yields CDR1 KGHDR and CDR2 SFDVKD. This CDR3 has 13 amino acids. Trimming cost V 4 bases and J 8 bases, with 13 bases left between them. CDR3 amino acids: CATSDVTVRGYTF. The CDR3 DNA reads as TGTGCCACCAGTGACGTGACTGTTCGGGGCTACACCTTC.

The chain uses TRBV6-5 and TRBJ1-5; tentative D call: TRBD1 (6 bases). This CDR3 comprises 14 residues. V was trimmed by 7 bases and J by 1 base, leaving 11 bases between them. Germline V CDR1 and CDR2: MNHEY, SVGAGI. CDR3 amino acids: CASIFDRSNQPQHF. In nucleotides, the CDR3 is TGTGCCAGCATCTTCGACAGGAGCAATCAGCCCCAGCATTTT.

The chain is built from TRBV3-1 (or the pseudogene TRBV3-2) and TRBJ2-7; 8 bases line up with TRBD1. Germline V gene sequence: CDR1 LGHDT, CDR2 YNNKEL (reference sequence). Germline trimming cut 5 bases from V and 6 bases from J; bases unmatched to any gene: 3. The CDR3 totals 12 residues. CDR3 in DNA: TGTGCCAGCAGCTCGGACAGGGCCGAGCAGTACTTC. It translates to CASSSDRAEQYF.

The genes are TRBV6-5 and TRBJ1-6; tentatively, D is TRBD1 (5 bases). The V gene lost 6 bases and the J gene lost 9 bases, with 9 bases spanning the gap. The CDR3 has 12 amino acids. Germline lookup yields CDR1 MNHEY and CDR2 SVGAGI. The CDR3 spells CASRRDSSPLHF. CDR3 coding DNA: TGTGCCAGCAGGAGGGACTCTTCACCCCTCCACTTT.

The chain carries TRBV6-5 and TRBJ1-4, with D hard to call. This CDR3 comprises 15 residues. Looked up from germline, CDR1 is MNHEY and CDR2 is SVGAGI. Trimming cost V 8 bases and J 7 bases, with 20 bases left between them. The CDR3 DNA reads TGTGCCAGCCTAAACGACCGGTGGAGCACTGAAAAACTGTTTTTT. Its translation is CASLNDRWSTEKLFF.

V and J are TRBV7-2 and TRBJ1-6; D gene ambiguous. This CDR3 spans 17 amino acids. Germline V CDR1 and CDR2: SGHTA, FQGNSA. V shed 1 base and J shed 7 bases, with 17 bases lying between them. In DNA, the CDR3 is TGTGCCAGCAGCTTAGGTGTGGGAGCTCCTAGGAATTCACCCCTCCACTTT. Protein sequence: CASSLGVGAPRNSPLHF.

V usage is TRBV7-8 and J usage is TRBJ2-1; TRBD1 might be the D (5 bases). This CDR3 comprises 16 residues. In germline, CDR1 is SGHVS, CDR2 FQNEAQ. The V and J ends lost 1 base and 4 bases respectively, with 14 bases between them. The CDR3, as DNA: TGTGCCAGCAGCTTAGTAGGGGCTGTCAAATACAATGAGCAGTTCTTC. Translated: CASSLVGAVKYNEQFF.

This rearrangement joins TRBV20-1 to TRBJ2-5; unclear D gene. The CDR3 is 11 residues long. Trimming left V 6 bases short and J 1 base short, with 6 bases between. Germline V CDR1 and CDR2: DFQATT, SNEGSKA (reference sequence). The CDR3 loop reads CSATSQETQYF. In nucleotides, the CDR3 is TGCAGTGCAACCAGCCAAGAGACCCAGTACTTC.

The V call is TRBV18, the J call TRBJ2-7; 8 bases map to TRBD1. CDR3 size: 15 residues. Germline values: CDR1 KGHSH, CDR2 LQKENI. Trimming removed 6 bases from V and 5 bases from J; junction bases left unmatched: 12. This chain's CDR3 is CASSNQRTGLNEQYF. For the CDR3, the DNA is TGTGCCAGCTCTAACCAGAGGACAGGGCTCAACGAGCAGTACTTC.

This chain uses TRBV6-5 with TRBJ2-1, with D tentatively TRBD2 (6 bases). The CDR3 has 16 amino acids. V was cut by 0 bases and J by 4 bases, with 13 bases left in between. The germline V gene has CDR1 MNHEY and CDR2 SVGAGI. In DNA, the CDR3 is TGTGCCAGCAGTTACTCGTCGGGAGCGATGTACAATGAGCAGTTCTTC. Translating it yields CASSYSSGAMYNEQFF.

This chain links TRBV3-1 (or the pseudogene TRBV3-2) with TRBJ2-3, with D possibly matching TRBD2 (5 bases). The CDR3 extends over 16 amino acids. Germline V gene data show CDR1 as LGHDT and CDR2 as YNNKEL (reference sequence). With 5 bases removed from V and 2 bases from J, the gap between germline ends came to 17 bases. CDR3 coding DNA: TGTGCCAGCAGCGCCCAACTCGGGATTCCCACAGATACGCAGTATTTT. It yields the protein CASSAQLGIPTDTQYF.

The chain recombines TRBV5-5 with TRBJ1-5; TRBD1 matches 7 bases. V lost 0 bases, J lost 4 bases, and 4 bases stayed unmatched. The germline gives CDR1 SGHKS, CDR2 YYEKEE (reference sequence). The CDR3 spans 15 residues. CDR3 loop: CASSLERGPNQPQHF. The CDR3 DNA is TGTGCCAGCAGCTTGGAAAGGGGGCCTAATCAGCCCCAGCATTTT.

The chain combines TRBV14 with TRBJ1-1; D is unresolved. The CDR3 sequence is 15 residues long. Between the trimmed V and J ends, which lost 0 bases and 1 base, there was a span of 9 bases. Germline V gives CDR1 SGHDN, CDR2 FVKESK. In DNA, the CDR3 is TGTGCCAGCAGCCAAGATGGGCATCCGAACACTGAAGCTTTCTTT. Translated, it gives CASSQDGHPNTEAFF.

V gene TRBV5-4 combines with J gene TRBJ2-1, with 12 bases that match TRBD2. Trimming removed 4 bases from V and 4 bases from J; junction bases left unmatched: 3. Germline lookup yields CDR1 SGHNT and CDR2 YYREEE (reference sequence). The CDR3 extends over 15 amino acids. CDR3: CASSPGLAGYNEQFF. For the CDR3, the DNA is TGTGCCAGCAGCCCAGGACTAGCGGGGTACAATGAGCAGTTCTTC.

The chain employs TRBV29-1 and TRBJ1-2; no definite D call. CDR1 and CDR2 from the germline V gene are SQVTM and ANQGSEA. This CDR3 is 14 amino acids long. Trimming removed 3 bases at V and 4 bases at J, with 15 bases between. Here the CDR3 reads CSVESAGAGYGYTF. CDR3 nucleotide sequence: TGCAGCGTTGAGTCTGCGGGCGCAGGCTATGGCTACACCTTC.

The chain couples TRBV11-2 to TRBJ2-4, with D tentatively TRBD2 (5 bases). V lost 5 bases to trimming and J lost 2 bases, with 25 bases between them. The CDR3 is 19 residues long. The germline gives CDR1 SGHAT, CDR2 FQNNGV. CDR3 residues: CASSPGSRGYSGPKNIQYF. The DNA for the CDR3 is TGTGCCAGCAGCCCCGGGTCCCGCGGGTACTCTGGGCCCAAAAACATTCAGTACTTC.